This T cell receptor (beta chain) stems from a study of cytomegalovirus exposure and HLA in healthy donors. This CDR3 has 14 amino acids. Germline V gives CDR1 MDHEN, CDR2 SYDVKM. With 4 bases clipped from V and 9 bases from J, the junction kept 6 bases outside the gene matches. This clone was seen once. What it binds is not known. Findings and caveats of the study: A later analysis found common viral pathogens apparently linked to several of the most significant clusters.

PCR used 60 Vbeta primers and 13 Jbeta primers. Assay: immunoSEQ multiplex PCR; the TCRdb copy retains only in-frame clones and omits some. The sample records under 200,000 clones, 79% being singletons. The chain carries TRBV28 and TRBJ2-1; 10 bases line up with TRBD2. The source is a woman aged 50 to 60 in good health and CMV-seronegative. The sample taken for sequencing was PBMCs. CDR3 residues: CASSSSGSLREQFF. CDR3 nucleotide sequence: TGTGCCAGCAGTTCTAGCGGGAGTCTCCGTGAGCAGTTCTTC.